This TCR beta chain was profiled in a study of shared clonotypes between healthy human individuals. Study-wide background: Each donor's CD4 naive and CD4 memory cells filled three plates apiece, CD8 naive two, and CD8 memory one.

Sequenced by immunoSEQ multiplex PCR; TCRdb stores in-frame clones only, minus some. The sample lists about 690,000 clones; less than 95% were seen once. Findings of the study overall: The study found lower generation probabilities in non-shared clonotypes than in those shared by all four donors.

There were only Caucasian adults among the donors, and all lived in Nashville, Tennessee. Note on this clone: Its antigen is still unknown.

This receptor was identified in a man aged 18-30 years in good health. Some clones in this sample may be carry-over from other donors' samples. The sample consisted of memory CD8+ T cells from PBMCs. Regarding subset: CD45RO+ cells pooled with CCR7-negative TemRA cells.

The CDR3 sequence: CASSLSVVDEQYF. In nucleotides, the CDR3 is TGTGCCAGCAGCTTATCAGTGGTCGACGAGCAGTACTTC. This chain links TRBV7-8 with TRBJ2-7; D not resolved. CDR1 is SGHVS, CDR2 FQNEAQ, per germline. The CDR3 sequence is 13 residues long. The V and J ends lost 2 bases and 5 bases respectively, with 10 bases between them.